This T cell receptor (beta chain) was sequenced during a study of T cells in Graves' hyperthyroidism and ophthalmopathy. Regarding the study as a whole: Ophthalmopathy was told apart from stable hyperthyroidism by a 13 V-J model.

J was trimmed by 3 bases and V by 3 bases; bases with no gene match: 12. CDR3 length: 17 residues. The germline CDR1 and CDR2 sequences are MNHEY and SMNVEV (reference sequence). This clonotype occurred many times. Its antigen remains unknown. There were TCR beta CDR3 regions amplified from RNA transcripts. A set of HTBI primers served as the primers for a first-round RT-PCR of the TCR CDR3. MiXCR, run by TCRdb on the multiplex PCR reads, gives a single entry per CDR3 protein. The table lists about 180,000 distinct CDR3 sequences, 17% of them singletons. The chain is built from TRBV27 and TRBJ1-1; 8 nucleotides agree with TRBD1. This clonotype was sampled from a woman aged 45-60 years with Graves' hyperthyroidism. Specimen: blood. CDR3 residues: CASSFVGVRGPHTEAFF. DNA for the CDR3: TGTGCCAGCAGTTTCGTGGGGGTCAGGGGGCCACACACTGAAGCTTTCTTT.